This TCR beta chain was retrieved from a study of Ad26.COV2.S vaccination and SARS-CoV-2 variants. Overall study context: The COV1001 Ad26.COV2.S trial arm included the donor. Intramuscular Ad26.COV2.S doses were given once or twice, 56 days apart.

Looked up from germline, CDR1 is LGHNA and CDR2 is YSLEER. The CDR3 consists of 14 residues. V lost 0 bases and J lost 5, with 7 bases in between. Only in-frame clones appear in the TCRdb table, and some are missing; sequencing was by immunoSEQ multiplex PCR. The data show 510,000 or so clones, around nine tenths seen once. As to this clone: What it recognizes is unknown.

Treatment in this sample: over 15 received Ad26.COV2.S at low or high dose, single or two shots; several received placebo; per-sample allocation not given. Collection of samples fell on day 63 after the first vaccine or placebo injection. Study-level results: Placebo and vaccine recipients had non-spike TCR breadth that was similar. After vaccination, reports described spike-specific CD8+ and CD4+ T cell responses as showing substantial breadth.

The chain carries TRBV4-3 and TRBJ1-4; no definite D call. This clonotype was obtained from a person between 18 and 60 years old who received the Ad26.COV2.S COVID-19 vaccine or a placebo. Sequenced here: peripheral blood, sampled in a trial of Ad26.COV2.S vaccine versus placebo. CDR3 coding DNA: TGCGCCAGCAGCCAAGATTTGGGGAATGAAAAACTGTTTTTT. It specifies CASSQDLGNEKLFF.